Listed here is a single T cell receptor beta chain. This sample is part of a study of blood T cell repertoires in COVID-19. Across the study: Sources were T cells, B-cell-depleted T cells, or PBMCs; the material itself was cDNA or gDNA.

Authors' methods: Nucleated cell counts were estimated from reference gene primer amplification. Repertoires were generated with immunoSEQ multiplex PCR, while TCRdb's copy carries only in-frame clones and drops some. The DNA was the basis for D and trimming; V, J and clone size are from that table. The repertoire holds roughly 390,000 clones, with 85% as singletons. V dropped 3 bases and J dropped 9; count of bases not matched to a gene: 5. CDR1 is MGHRA, CDR2 YSYEKL, per germline. The CDR3 totals 15 residues. The source is a woman younger than 30 with acute or convalescent COVID-19. Sequencing was performed on peripheral blood. This chain connects TRBV4-1 to TRBJ1-6; 10 nucleotides line up with TRBD1. This chain's CDR3 is CASSQGWDRGSPLHF. For the CDR3, the DNA is TGCGCCAGCAGCCAGGGATGGGACAGGGGTTCACCCCTCCACTTT.